This T cell receptor (beta chain) originates from a study of chemoradiotherapy in HPV16-positive cancers (dated by TCRdb to 2022 to 2024). For context, the study as a whole: Using functional T-cell assays on cells from two HPV16-positive patients, the researchers defined candidate HPV-specific T-cell clones and common TCR motifs. The study asked whether T-cell immunity against the HPV oncoproteins E6 and E7 changes during chemoradiotherapy and whether it affects survival. The candidate HPV-specific TCRs and motifs were then tracked in TCR repertoires from some 86 patients with HPV-related cancers.

Germline trimming amounts to 4 bases on V and 8 bases on J, with 4 as the count of junction bases outside the gene matches. From its cysteine to its phenylalanine, the CDR3 spans 13 amino acids. Left in the record is the CDR3 DNA by itself, 39 bases read in frame from the first base. Sequences SGHNT (CDR1) and YENEEA (CDR2) are obtained from the germline V gene. The method behind the library was the immunoSEQ multiplex PCR assay. This is the immuneACCESS table as TCRdb keeps it, with only in-frame sequences that have V and J called. A part of the clones is gone; compared with another copy, unresolved V genes explain less than half, and the rest is unexplained. The sample profile shows roughly 14,000 clones; around 74% of them were found once. Roughly 1.4% of the sample rests with the top ten. Beyond this particular receptor, the publication reports: Only a couple of HPV16-positive patients were used to derive the functional definition of HPV-specific T cells, and the survival association was reported for HPV16-positive patients. Expansion of candidate HPV-specific clones and E7-related TCR motifs was observed in the tumor microenvironment during treatment, whereas no such expansion was observed for non-HPV-specific T cells. In HPV16-positive patients, expansion of HPV-responsive T cells during chemoradiotherapy was associated with improved recurrence-free survival.

As to this clone: Its cognate antigen has yet to be identified. There are no base qualities to consult, and no much larger clone falls within one base.

Repertoires were sampled multiple times during chemoradiotherapy, which allowed clonal expansion in the tumor microenvironment to be followed. The rearrangement joined TRBV11-3 to TRBJ1-2, with 10 bases matching TRBD1. The TCR was taken from a human donor with HPV-associated anogenital cancer. The specimen was taken from a patient who underwent chemoradiotherapy. DNA sequence: TGTGCCAGCAGCTCGGGACAGGGGAGAGGCTACACCTTC. Its protein is CASSSGQGRGYTF.